These T cell receptor beta chains were read from a single sample in a study of T cell repertoires in cytomegalovirus infection. MiXCR was run by TCRdb on the reads, yielding one entry per CDR3 protein. Seen here are fewer than 950,000 distinct CDR3 sequences, approximately 29% observed once, and the top ten hold around 11%. Their cognate antigens are unknown. The source material was cultured CD8+ T cells from PBMCs, sampled from culture after CMV antigen stimulation. These receptors were collected from a human donor in good health (CMV status not recorded). Some clones in this sample may be carry-over from other donors' samples. The CDR3 runs from the conserved cysteine through the conserved F or W. The order of the fields is J gene, clone size, D gene, V gene, CDR3 DNA, CDR3 protein. D genes are given only for firm matches. Clone size is given for some rows only: seen once, a few or many times, or a class if the clone is expanded.

TRBJ2-3	-	-	TRBV27	TGTGCCAGCAGTTTAACAGGGATGGCAGATACGCAGTATTTT	CASSLTGMADTQYF
TRBJ1-1	-	-	TRBV5-1	TGCGCCAGCACCGGGGCTTCCACTGAAGCTTTCTTT	CASTGASTEAFF
TRBJ1-1	few	TRBD1	TRBV4-2	TGTGCCAGCAGCCAAGCCCCCGACAGGGGTAACACTGAAGCTTTCTTT	CASSQAPDRGNTEAFF
TRBJ1-4	-	TRBD1	TRBV9	TGTGCCAGCAGCGCCCGGGGACAGAAGGAAAAACTGTTTTTT	CASSARGQKEKLFF
TRBJ1-1	-	-	TRBV4-1	TGCGCCAGCAGCCAAGGGGGGTTAGGCGCTTTCTTT	CASSQGGLGAFF
TRBJ2-3	few	TRBD1	TRBV4-1	TGCGCCAGCAGCCAACAGGGGGACCCAGATACGCAGTATTTT	CASSQQGDPDTQYF
TRBJ1-1	-	-	TRBV19	TGTGCCAGTAGTGTAAAACCAGGGGATTGGACTGAAGCTTTCTTT	CASSVKPGDWTEAFF
TRBJ2-5	-	TRBD2	TRBV19	TGTGCCAGTAGTATAGGTAAAGGACTAGTGGCAGAGACCCAGTACTTC	CASSIGKGLVAETQYF
TRBJ2-7	few	-	TRBV6-5	TGTGCCAGCAGTAGAGACGGGGACGAGCAGTACTTC	CASSRDGDEQYF
TRBJ2-2	few	TRBD1	TRBV12-5	TGTGCTAGTGGTAGGCAGGGGGCTGTCGGGGAGCTGTTTTTT	CASGRQGAVGELFF
TRBJ2-5	many	-	TRBV7-3	TGTGCCAGCCCCAGTAGCACAGAACAAGAGACCCAGTACTTC	CASPSSTEQETQYF
TRBJ2-5	-	TRBD1	TRBV2	TGTGCCAGCAAGGGACAGGGGGCGGGTGAGACCCAGTACTTC	CASKGQGAGETQYF
TRBJ2-7	-	-	TRBV7-6	TGTGCCAGCAGCTTAGAAAGGGTGGTGTCGGGCGAGCAGTACTTC	CASSLERVVSGEQYF
TRBJ1-5	-	-	TRBV6-6	TGTGCCAGCAAAAAACAGGGTGAGGGGGGCAATCAGCCCCAGCATTTT	CASKKQGEGGNQPQHF
TRBJ1-1	many	-	TRBV7-8	TGTGCCAGCAGCTTAAATACATACGTGAACACTGAAGCTTTCTTT	CASSLNTYVNTEAFF
TRBJ2-5	many	-	TRBV7-2	TGTGCCAGCAGCTCATCCGGCATATCGTCCGGGGAGACCCAGTACTTC	CASSSSGISSGETQYF
TRBJ1-1	-	-	TRBV6-1	TGTGCCAGCAGAGAGGGGAGGCTCCTAGGTTTCTTT	CASREGRLLGFF
TRBJ2-2	few	-	TRBV5-6	TGTGCCAGCAGGACCTACACCGGGGAGCTGTTTTTT	CASRTYTGELFF
TRBJ2-1	few	-	TRBV4-1	TGCGCCAGCAGCCCGGATCGTCTTCAAACCTACAATGAGCAGTTCTTC	CASSPDRLQTYNEQFF
TRBJ1-6	-	-	TRBV3-1	TGTGCCAGCAGCCAAGGCCCCCATAATTCACCCCTCCACTTT	CASSQGPHNSPLHF
TRBJ2-3	-	-	TRBV7-4	TGTGCCAGCAGCTTAGTACCGAGGGGTGCTACTAGCACAGATACGCAGTATTTT	CASSLVPRGATSTDTQYF
TRBJ2-7	-	-	TRBV11-1	TGTGCCAGCAGCCTCCGGGACCCCTACGAGCAGTACTTC	CASSLRDPYEQYF
TRBJ1-1	-	-	TRBV7-4	TGTGCCAGCAGCTTCGGCCCCAAAGGAGCTTTCTTT	CASSFGPKGAFF
TRBJ1-4	once	TRBD1	TRBV7-3	TGTGCCAGCAGCTCATCCGGGACAGGGGGTAGAAAACTGTTTTTT	CASSSSGTGGRKLFF
TRBJ2-1	-	-	TRBV6-6	TGTGCCAGCAGTTACTCGCAGCGAAACTCCTACAATGAGCAGTTCTTC	CASSYSQRNSYNEQFF
TRBJ1-2	-	-	TRBV7-4	TGTGCCAGCACCCCGCAGACTGCTGGCTACACCTTC	CASTPQTAGYTF
TRBJ2-3	-	TRBD1	TRBV6-2/TRBV6-3	TGTGCCAGCAGTAACCCAACAGGGGGCGAAGGTGTTCTCGCAGATACGCAGTATTTT	CASSNPTGGEGVLADTQYF
TRBJ1-3	-	-	TRBV6-1	TGTGCCAGCAGTCCCCGCGACTTTGTCTCTGGAAACACCATATATTTT	CASSPRDFVSGNTIYF
TRBJ2-1	few	TRBD2	TRBV4-1	TGCGCCAGCAGCCAGGAGCTAGCGGGGGGGTACAATGAGCAGTTCTTC	CASSQELAGGYNEQFF
TRBJ2-1	few	-	TRBV29-1	TGCAGCGTTGTAGGGCGGGGGCAGAGCTCCTACAATGAGCAGTTCTTC	CSVVGRGQSSYNEQFF